A selection of T cell receptor beta chains follows, all from one sample in a study of T cell responses to AZD1222 COVID-19 vaccine. TCRdb's table, derived via immunoSEQ multiplex PCR, lists solely in-frame clones and lacks some. There are fewer than 110,000 clones in the sample; more than 80% occur only once, and about 6.6% lies in the top ten. Sample: peripheral blood, taken on day 0 of AZD1222 vaccination. Receptor source: an adult in good health. The CDR3 runs from the conserved cysteine through the conserved F or W. A D gene is named only where the DNA matches it firmly. Clone size is given for some rows only: seen once, a few or many times, or a class if the clone is expanded.

CDR3 protein	CDR3 DNA	clone size	D gene	J gene	V gene
CASSLVPGLAGDEQYF	TGCGCCAGCAGCTTGGTCCCGGGACTAGCGGGTGACGAGCAGTACTTC	NA	TRBD2	TRBJ2-7	TRBV5-1
CAGGGRETQYF	TGTGCCGGGGGGGGCAGAGAGACCCAGTACTTC	NA	NA	TRBJ2-5	TRBV30
CASSHPAKVFSYEQYF	TGTGCCAGCAGCCACCCAGCCAAGGTCTTCTCCTACGAGCAGTACTTC	NA	NA	TRBJ2-7	TRBV7-9
CASSQEGLGTFEKLFF	TGTGCCAGCAGCCAAGAGGGCCTTGGGACGTTTGAAAAACTGTTTTTT	NA	NA	TRBJ1-4	TRBV3-1/TRBV3-2
CATSDPTLAGGTDTQYF	TGTGCCACCAGTGACCCGACACTAGCGGGCGGCACAGATACGCAGTATTTT	NA	TRBD2	TRBJ2-3	TRBV24-1
CASSLVSGTSNYEQYF	TGCGCCAGCAGCTTGGTATCCGGGACTTCCAACTACGAGCAGTACTTC	NA	NA	TRBJ2-7	TRBV5-1
CASSPDSRPNQPQHF	TGTGCCAGCAGCCCGGACAGCAGACCCAATCAGCCCCAGCATTTT	NA	NA	TRBJ1-5	TRBV3-1/TRBV3-2
CASSLSSGSYEQYF	TGTGCCAGCAGTTTATCTAGCGGCTCCTACGAGCAGTACTTC	once	TRBD2	TRBJ2-7	TRBV28
CATGPPRTQPQHF	TGTGCCACCGGGCCTCCGAGGACTCAGCCCCAGCATTTT	NA	NA	TRBJ1-5	TRBV7-8
CASSYQRDTDTQYF	TGTGCCAGCAGTTACCAGCGGGACACAGATACGCAGTATTTT	NA	TRBD2	TRBJ2-3	TRBV6-5
CASSAESGTGRRTEAFF	TGTGCCAGCAGCGCCGAATCCGGGACAGGGAGGAGGACTGAAGCTTTCTTT	NA	TRBD1	TRBJ1-1	TRBV9
CASSQSDPNSPLHF	TGCGCCAGCAGCCAATCCGACCCTAATTCACCCCTCCACTTT	NA	NA	TRBJ1-6	TRBV4-1
CASSLFGTSDEQYF	TGTGCCAGCAGTTTATTCGGGACTAGCGACGAGCAGTACTTC	NA	TRBD2	TRBJ2-7	TRBV28
CASSYVRGHGTEAFF	TGTGCCAGCAGTTACGTACGGGGGCACGGCACTGAAGCTTTCTTT	NA	NA	TRBJ1-1	TRBV6-2/TRBV6-3
CASSFAGVGEQYF	TGTGCCAGCAGTTTCGCAGGGGTGGGCGAGCAGTACTTC	NA	NA	TRBJ2-7	TRBV12-3/TRBV12-4
CASSQLAGGPQYNEQFF	TGTGCCAGCTCACAACTAGCGGGAGGGCCACAATACAATGAGCAGTTCTTC	NA	TRBD2	TRBJ2-1	TRBV18
CASTLNPGTLNTEAFF	TGTGCCAGCACCCTAAATCCAGGGACTCTGAACACTGAAGCTTTCTTT	NA	NA	TRBJ1-1	TRBV27
CASSGLAAESNEQFF	TGCGCCAGCAGTGGACTAGCGGCAGAAAGTAATGAGCAGTTCTTC	NA	TRBD2	TRBJ2-1	TRBV10-2
CASSTTGPRQPQHF	TGTGCCAGTAGTACGACAGGGCCCAGGCAGCCCCAGCATTTT	NA	TRBD1	TRBJ1-5	TRBV19
CASSSRDLNQPQHF	TGTGCCAGCAGCAGCCGGGACCTTAATCAGCCCCAGCATTTT	NA	NA	TRBJ1-5	TRBV6-5
CASSPRLAVSSYEQYF	TGTGCCAGCTCACCACGACTAGCCGTGAGCTCCTACGAGCAGTACTTC	few	TRBD2	TRBJ2-7	TRBV18
CASSGSSGSNQETQYF	TGTGCCAGCAGCGGCTCTAGCGGGAGCAACCAAGAGACCCAGTACTTC	NA	NA	TRBJ2-5	TRBV21-1
CASSNPDGANYGYTF	TGTGCCAGCAGCAACCCGGACGGAGCTAACTATGGCTACACCTTC	few	NA	TRBJ1-2	TRBV5-6
CASSMPGQGFNEQYF	TGTGCCAGCAGCATGCCGGGACAGGGTTTTAACGAGCAGTACTTC	NA	TRBD1	TRBJ2-7	TRBV7-9
CASSFWLPGQGRKETQYF	TGTGCCAGCAGTTTTTGGCTTCCCGGACAGGGGAGGAAAGAGACCCAGTACTTC	NA	TRBD1	TRBJ2-5	TRBV28
CASSTGEFYGYTF	TGTGCCAGTTCGACAGGGGAGTTCTATGGCTACACCTTC	NA	TRBD1	TRBJ1-2	TRBV5-8
CSVERGYTDTQYF	TGCAGCGTTGAGCGGGGGTACACAGATACGCAGTATTTT	NA	TRBD2	TRBJ2-3	TRBV29-1
CASSSLRGTSGSYEQYF	TGTGCCAGCAGTTCTCTCAGGGGGACTAGCGGGAGCTACGAGCAGTACTTC	NA	TRBD2	TRBJ2-7	TRBV28